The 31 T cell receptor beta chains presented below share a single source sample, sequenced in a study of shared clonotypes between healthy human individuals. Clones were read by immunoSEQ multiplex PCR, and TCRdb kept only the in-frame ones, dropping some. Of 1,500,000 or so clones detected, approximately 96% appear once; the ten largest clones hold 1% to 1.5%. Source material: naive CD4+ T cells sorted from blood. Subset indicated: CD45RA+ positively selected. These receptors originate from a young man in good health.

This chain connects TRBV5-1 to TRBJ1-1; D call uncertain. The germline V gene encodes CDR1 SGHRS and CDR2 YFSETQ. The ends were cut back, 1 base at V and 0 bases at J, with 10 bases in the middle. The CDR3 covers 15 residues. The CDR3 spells CASSLSGAMNTEAFF. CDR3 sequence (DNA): TGCGCCAGCAGCTTGTCCGGAGCGATGAACACTGAAGCTTTCTTT.

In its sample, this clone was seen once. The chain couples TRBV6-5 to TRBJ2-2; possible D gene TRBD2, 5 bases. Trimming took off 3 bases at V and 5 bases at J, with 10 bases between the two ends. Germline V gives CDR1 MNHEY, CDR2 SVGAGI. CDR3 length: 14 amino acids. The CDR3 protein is CASSYFTGTGELFF. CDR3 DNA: TGTGCCAGCAGTTATTTCACGGGAACCGGGGAGCTGTTTTTT.

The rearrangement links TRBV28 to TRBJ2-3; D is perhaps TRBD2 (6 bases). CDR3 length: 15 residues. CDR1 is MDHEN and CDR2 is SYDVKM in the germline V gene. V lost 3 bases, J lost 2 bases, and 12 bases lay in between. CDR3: CASSFVGLLTDTQYF. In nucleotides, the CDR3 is TGTGCCAGCAGTTTTGTCGGACTACTCACAGATACGCAGTATTTT.

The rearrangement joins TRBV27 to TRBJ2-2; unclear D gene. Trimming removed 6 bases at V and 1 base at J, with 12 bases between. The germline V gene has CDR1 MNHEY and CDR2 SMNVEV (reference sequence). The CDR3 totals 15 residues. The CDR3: CASRTTWGNTGELFF. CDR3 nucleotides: TGTGCCAGCAGAACGACATGGGGGAACACCGGGGAGCTGTTTTTT.

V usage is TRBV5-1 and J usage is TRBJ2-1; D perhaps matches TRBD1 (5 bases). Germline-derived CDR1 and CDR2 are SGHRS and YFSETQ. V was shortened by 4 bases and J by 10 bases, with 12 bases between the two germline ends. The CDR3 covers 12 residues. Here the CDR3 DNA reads TGCGCCAGCAGCGACTGGGGCAACGAGCAGTTCTTC. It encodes CASSDWGNEQFF.

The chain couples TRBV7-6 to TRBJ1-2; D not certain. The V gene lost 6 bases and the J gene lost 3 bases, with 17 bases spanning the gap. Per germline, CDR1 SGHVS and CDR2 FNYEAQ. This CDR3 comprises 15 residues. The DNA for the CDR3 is TGTGCCAGCAGTTCCGATCCGGGTTCCTACTATGGCTACACCTTC. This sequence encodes CASSSDPGSYYGYTF.

The CDR3 coding sequence is TGTGCCAGCAGCTCGACAGGGCGGGAGGTCTCCTACGAGCAGTACTTC. Protein: CASSSTGREVSYEQYF. This sequence joins TRBV7-9 and TRBJ2-7; D might be TRBD2 (8 bases). Per germline, CDR1 SEHNR and CDR2 FQNEAQ (reference sequence). V lost 4 bases and J lost 0, with 16 bases in between. This CDR3 region has 16 residues.

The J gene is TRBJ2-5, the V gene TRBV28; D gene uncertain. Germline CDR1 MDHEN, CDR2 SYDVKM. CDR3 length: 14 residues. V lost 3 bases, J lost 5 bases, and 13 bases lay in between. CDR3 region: CASSFPARRETQYF. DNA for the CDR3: TGTGCCAGCAGTTTTCCAGCCCGACGGGAGACCCAGTACTTC.

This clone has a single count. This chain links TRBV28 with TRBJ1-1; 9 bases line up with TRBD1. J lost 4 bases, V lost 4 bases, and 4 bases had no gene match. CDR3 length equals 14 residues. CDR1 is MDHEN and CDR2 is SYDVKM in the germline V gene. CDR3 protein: CASSYRGRGTEAFF. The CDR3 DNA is TGTGCCAGCAGTTACAGGGGGCGAGGCACTGAAGCTTTCTTT. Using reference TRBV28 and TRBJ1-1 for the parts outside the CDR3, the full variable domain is DVKVTQSSRYLVKRTGEKVFLECVQDMDHENMFWYRQDPGLGLRLIYFSYDVKMKEKGDIPEGYSVSREKKERFSLILESASTNQTSMYLCASSYRGRGTEAFFGQGTRLTVV.

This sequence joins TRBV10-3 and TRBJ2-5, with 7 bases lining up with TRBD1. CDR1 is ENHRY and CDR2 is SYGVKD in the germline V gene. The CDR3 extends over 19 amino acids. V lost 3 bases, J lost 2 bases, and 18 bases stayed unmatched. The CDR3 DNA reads TGTGCCATCAGTGAAGGACAGGCGATTAGGCTGGTGGGACAAGAGACCCAGTACTTC. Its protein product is CAISEGQAIRLVGQETQYF.

CDR3 DNA sequence: TGCGCCAGCAGTGAGACGGTTTCGGGGGAAGGGGAGCAGTTCTTC. Translating it yields CASSETVSGEGEQFF. The V call is TRBV10-2, the J call TRBJ2-1; the D gene is possibly TRBD2 (6 bases). The V gene lost 2 bases and the J gene lost 10 bases, with 18 bases spanning the gap. The CDR3 is 15 amino acids. The germline V gene encodes CDR1 WSHSY and CDR2 SAAADI.

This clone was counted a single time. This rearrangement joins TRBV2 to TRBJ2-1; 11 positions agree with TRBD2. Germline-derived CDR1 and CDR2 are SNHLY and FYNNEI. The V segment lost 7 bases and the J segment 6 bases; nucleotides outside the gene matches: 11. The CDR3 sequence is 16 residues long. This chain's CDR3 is CASKLVGSGRANEQFF. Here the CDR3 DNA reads TGTGCCAGCAAATTGGTTGGTAGCGGGAGGGCCAATGAGCAGTTCTTC.

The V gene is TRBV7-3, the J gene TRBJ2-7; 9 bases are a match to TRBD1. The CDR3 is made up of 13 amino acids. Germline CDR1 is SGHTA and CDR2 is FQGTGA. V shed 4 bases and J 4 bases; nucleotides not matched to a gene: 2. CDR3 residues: CASSYGTGYEQYF. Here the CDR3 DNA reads TGTGCCAGCAGCTACGGGACAGGGTACGAGCAGTACTTC.

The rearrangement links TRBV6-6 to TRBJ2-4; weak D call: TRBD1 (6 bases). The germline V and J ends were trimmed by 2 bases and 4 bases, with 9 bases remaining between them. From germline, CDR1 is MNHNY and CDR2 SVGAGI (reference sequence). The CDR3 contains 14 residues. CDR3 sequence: CASSYAQGKNIQYF. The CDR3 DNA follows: TGTGCCAGCAGTTACGCGCAGGGGAAAAACATTCAGTACTTC.

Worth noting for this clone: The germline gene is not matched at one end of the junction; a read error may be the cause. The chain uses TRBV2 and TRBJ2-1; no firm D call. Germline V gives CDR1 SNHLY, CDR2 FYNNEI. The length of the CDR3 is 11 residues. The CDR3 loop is CASSEDAVHIF. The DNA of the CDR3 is TGTGCCAGCAGTGAAGATGCAGTACATATCTTC.

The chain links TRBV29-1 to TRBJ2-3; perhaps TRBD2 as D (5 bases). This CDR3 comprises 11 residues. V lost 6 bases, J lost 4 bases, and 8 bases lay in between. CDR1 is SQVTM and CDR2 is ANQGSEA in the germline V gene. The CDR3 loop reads CSVKRADTQYF. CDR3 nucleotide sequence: TGCAGCGTGAAGAGGGCAGATACGCAGTATTTT.

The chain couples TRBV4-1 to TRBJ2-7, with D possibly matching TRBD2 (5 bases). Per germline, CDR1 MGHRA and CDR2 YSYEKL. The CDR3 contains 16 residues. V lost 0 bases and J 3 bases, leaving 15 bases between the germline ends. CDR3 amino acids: CASSQDWSGLLYEQYF. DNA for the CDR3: TGCGCCAGCAGCCAAGATTGGAGCGGACTCCTCTACGAGCAGTACTTC.

The CDR3 is CASSGEGPGETQYF. CDR3 nucleotides: TGTGCCAGCAGCGGCGAGGGGCCGGGAGAGACCCAGTACTTC. The rearrangement joins TRBV9 to TRBJ2-5; D might be TRBD1 or TRBD2, each matching 5 bases. The V gene's germline CDR1 is SGDLS and CDR2 YYNGEE. The CDR3 runs 14 residues. Trimming took 3 bases from V and 4 from J, leaving 13 bases between them. The full variable domain, with the rest looked up from reference TRBV9 and TRBJ2-5, is DSGVTQTPKHLITATGQRVTLRCSPRSGDLSVYWYQQSLDQGLQFLIQYYNGEERAKGNILERFSAQQFPDLHSELNLSSLELGDSALYFCASSGEGPGETQYFGPGTRLLVL.

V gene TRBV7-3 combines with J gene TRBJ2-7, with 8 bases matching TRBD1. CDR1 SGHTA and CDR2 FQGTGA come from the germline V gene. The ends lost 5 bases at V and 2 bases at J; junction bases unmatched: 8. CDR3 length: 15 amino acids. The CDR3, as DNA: TGTGCCAGCAGCCTGACAGGGGCCCCTACCTACGAGCAGTACTTC. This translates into CASSLTGAPTYEQYF.

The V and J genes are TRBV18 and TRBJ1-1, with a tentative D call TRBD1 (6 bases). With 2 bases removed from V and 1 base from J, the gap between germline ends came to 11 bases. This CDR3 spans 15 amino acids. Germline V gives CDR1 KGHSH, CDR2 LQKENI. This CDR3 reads CASSPSPGANTEAFF. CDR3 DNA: TGTGCCAGCTCACCAAGCCCAGGGGCGAACACTGAAGCTTTCTTT.

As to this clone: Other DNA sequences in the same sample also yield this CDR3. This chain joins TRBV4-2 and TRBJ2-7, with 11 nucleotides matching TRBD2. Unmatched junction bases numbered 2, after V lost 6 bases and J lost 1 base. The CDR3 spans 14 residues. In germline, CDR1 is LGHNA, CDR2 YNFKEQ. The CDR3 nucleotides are TGTGCCAGCAGTCTAGCGGGAGGATCCTACGAGCAGTACTTC. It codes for CASSLAGGSYEQYF.

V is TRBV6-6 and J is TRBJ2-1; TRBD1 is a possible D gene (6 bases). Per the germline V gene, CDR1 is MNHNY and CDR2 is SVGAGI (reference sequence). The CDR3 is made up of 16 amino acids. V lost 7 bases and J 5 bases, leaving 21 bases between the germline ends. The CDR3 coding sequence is TGTGCCAGCACCCTATTTTGGGGGCTAACAGACAATGAGCAGTTCTTC. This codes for CASTLFWGLTDNEQFF.

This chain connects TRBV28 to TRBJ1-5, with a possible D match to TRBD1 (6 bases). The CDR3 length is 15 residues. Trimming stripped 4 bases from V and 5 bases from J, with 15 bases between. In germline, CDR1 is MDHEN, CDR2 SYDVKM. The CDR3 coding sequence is TGTGCCAGCAGTTCGATAACAGGGAAAGATCAGCCCCAGCATTTT. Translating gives CASSSITGKDQPQHF. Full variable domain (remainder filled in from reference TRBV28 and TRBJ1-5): DVKVTQSSRYLVKRTGEKVFLECVQDMDHENMFWYRQDPGLGLRLIYFSYDVKMKEKGDIPEGYSVSREKKERFSLILESASTNQTSMYLCASSSITGKDQPQHFGDGTRLSIL.

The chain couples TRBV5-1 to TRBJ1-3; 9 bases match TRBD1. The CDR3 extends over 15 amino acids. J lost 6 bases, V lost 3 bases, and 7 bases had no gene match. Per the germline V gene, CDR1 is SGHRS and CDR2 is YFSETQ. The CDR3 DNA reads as TGCGCCAGCAGCTCTCAAACAGGGGGCGAAAACACCATATATTTT. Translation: CASSSQTGGENTIYF.

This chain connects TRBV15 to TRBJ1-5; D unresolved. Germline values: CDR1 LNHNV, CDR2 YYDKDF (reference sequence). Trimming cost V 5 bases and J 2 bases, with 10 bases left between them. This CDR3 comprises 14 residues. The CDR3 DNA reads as TGTGCCACCAGCGCCCGAGGTCGCAATCAGCCCCAGCATTTT. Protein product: CATSARGRNQPQHF.

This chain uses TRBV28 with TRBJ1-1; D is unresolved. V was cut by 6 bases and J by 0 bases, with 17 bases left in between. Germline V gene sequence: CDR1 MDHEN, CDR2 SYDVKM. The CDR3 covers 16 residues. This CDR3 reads CASRFWVAGLNTEAFF. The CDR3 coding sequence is TGTGCCAGCAGGTTCTGGGTCGCTGGTTTGAACACTGAAGCTTTCTTT.

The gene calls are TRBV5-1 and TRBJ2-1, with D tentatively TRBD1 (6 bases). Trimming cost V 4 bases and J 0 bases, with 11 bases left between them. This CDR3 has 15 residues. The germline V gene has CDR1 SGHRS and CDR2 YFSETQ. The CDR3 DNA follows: TGCGCCAGCAGCGCTGGGACAAACTCCTACAATGAGCAGTTCTTC. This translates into CASSAGTNSYNEQFF.

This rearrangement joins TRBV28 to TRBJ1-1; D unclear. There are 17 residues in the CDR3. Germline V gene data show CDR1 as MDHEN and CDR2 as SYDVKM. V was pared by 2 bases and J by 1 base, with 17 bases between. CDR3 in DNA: TGTGCCAGCAGTTTACTCGGGCCCGACGGATCGAACACTGAAGCTTTCTTT. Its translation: CASSLLGPDGSNTEAFF. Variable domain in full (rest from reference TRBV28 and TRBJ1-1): DVKVTQSSRYLVKRTGEKVFLECVQDMDHENMFWYRQDPGLGLRLIYFSYDVKMKEKGDIPEGYSVSREKKERFSLILESASTNQTSMYLCASSLLGPDGSNTEAFFGQGTRLTVV.

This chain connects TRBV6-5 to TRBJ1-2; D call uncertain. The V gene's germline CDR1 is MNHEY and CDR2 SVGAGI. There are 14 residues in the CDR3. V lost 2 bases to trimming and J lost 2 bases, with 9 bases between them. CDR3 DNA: TGTGCCAGCAGTTACGCGAGCAGAAACTATGGCTACACCTTC. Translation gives CASSYASRNYGYTF.

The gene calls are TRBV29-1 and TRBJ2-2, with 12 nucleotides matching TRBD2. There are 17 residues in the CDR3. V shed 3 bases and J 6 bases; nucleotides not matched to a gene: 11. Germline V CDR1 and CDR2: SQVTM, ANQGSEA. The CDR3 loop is CSVDIPVGLAGPGELFF. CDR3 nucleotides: TGCAGCGTTGACATCCCCGTCGGACTAGCGGGACCCGGGGAGCTGTTTTTT.

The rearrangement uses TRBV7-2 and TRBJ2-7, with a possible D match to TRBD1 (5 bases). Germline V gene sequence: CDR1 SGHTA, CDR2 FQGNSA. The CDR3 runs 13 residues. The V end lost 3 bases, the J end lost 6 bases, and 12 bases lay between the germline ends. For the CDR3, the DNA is TGTGCCAGCAGCTTCAGACAGACGGGCGAGCAGTACTTC. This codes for CASSFRQTGEQYF.